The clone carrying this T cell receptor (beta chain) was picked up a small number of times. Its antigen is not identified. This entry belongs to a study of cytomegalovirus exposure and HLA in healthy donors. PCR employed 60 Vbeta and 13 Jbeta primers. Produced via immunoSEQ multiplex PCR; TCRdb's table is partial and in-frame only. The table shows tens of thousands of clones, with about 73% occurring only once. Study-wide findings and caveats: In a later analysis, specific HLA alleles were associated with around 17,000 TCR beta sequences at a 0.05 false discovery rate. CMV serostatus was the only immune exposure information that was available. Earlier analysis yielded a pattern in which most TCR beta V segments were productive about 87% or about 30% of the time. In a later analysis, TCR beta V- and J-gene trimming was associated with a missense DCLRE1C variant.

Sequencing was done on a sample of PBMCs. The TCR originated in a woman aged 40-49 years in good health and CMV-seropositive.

CDR3 sequence reads: CASSLRTGDTEAFF. CDR3 nucleotides: TGTGCCAGCAGTTTACGGACAGGGGACACTGAAGCTTTCTTT. The rearrangement joins TRBV11-3 to TRBJ1-1, with 9 bases matching TRBD1. Unmatched junction bases numbered 5, after V lost 6 bases and J lost 3 bases. The germline V gene has CDR1 SGHNT and CDR2 YENEEA. The CDR3 length is 14 residues.